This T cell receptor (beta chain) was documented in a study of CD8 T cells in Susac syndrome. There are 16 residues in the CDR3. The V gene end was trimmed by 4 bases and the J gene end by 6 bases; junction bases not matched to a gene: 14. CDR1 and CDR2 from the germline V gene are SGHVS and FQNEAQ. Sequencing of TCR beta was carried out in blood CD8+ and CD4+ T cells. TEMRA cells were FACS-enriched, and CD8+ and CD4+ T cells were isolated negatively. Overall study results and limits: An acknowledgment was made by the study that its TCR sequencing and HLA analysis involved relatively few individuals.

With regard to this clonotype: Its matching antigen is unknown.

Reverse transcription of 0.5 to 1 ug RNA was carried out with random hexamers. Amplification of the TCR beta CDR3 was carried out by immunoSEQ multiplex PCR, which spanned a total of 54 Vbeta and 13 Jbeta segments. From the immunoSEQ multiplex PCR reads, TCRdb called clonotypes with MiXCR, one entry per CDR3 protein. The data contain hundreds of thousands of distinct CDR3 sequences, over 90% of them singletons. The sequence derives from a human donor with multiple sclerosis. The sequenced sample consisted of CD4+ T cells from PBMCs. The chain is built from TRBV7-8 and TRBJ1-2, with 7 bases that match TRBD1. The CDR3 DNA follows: TGTGCCAGCAGCTCCCGTACAGGGGTTGGGGCCGATGGCTACACCTTC. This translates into CASSSRTGVGADGYTF. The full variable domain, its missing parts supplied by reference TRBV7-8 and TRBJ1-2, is GAGVSQSPRYKVAKRGQDVALRCDPISGHVSLFWYQQALGQGPEFLTYFQNEAQLDKSGLPSDRFFAERPEGSVSTLKIQRTQQEDSAVYLCASSSRTGVGADGYTFGSGTRLTVV.